This T cell receptor (beta chain) was observed in a study of T cell responses to AZD1222 COVID-19 vaccine. Study-wide points: Donor demographics were predominantly white British with a female majority; clonal diversity may be underestimated. Repertoire collection took place solely once the T cell response had peaked.

Germline CDR1 and CDR2: GTSNPN and SVGIG (reference sequence). The V and J ends lost 0 bases and 4 bases respectively, with 12 bases between them. The CDR3 is made up of 15 amino acids. A note on this clone: Its antigen is not identified.

The protocol was immunoSEQ multiplex PCR, while the TCRdb copy is restricted to in-frame clones and leaves out a portion. The sample has about 140,000 clones, 90% seen once. The receptor's source is an adult who received the AZD1222 COVID-19 vaccine. Sequences were derived from peripheral blood, sampled 28 days after the second AZD1222 dose. V gene TRBV30 combines with J gene TRBJ2-2, with TRBD1 as a possible D gene (6 bases). The CDR3 loop reads CAWSVAGTTTGELFF. As DNA, the CDR3 is TGTGCCTGGAGTGTCGCCGGGACAACCACCGGGGAGCTGTTTTTT.